This T cell receptor beta chain was recorded in a study of T cell responses to AZD1222 COVID-19 vaccine. Regarding the study as a whole: Repertoire sampling occurred only after the peak T cell response.

Concerning this clone: Its antigen remains unknown.

This CDR3 is built from 13 residues. V was trimmed by 6 bases and J by 0 bases, leaving 9 bases between them. The germline V gene has CDR1 MNHGY and CDR2 SVAAGI. Here immunoSEQ multiplex PCR was the method, and the copy in TCRdb shows in-frame clones only, minus some. This table has about 110,000 clones, about 88% appearing once. The sequence came from an adult in good health. The specimen was peripheral blood, collected on day 0 of AZD1222 vaccination. V is TRBV6-9 and J is TRBJ2-7; D possibly corresponds to TRBD1 (5 bases). CDR3 nucleotide sequence: TGTGCCAGCAGCACCGACAGCTCCTACGAGCAGTACTTC. Protein product: CASSTDSSYEQYF.